The 9 T cell receptor beta chains listed next were all sequenced from one sample in a study of T cell responses to AZD1222 COVID-19 vaccine (dated by TCRdb to 2020 to 2022). Library construction relied on the immunoSEQ multiplex PCR assay. This immuneACCESS table, as held by TCRdb, lists in-frame sequences with V and J called but not all clones. Of the missing ones, under half trace to an unresolved V gene in checked studies; the others have no known cause. The sample table records over 130,000 clones; approximately 90% of these occur just once. About 4.1% of the sample is taken by the ten largest. What the time point label conveys for this sample: about 28 days (+/-7) after the second vaccine dose. This sample comprised peripheral blood, obtained 28 days after the second AZD1222 dose. The receptors come from an adult who received the AZD1222 COVID-19 vaccine.

The chain joins TRBV11-2 to TRBJ2-3; D might be TRBD1 or TRBD2, each matching 6 bases. Trimming removed 4 bases at V and 3 bases at J, with 14 bases between. The CDR3 is 15 amino acids. Per germline, CDR1 SGHAT and CDR2 FQNNGV. The CDR3: CASSYVGGRTDTQYF. The CDR3 nucleotides are TGTGCCAGCAGCTATGTCGGGGGCAGAACAGATACGCAGTATTTT. The variable domain in full, completed from reference TRBV11-2 and TRBJ2-3, reads EAGVAQSPRYKIIEKRQSVAFWCNPISGHATLYWYQQILGQGPKLLIQFQNNGVVDDSQLPKDRFSAERLKGVDSTLKIQPAKLEDSAVYLCASSYVGGRTDTQYFGPGTRLTVL.

The chain employs TRBV3-1 (or the pseudogene TRBV3-2) and TRBJ2-3; D gene uncertain. V was shortened by 3 bases and J by 2 bases, with 6 bases between the two germline ends. Germline V lookup: CDR1 LGHDT, CDR2 YNNKEL (reference sequence). This CDR3 contains 13 residues. The CDR3 DNA is TGTGCCAGCAGCCAGCCATACACAGATACGCAGTATTTT. Residues: CASSQPYTDTQYF.

V and J are TRBV9 and TRBJ2-1; 8 nucleotides line up with TRBD2. Trimming at V came to 3 bases and at J to 8 bases, leaving 7 bases not matched to a gene. The CDR3 has 14 amino acids. Germline assignment: CDR1 SGDLS and CDR2 YYNGEE. CDR3 nucleotides: TGTGCCAGCAGCGAAGGACTAGCAGCCGATGAGCAGTTCTTC. Its protein product is CASSEGLAADEQFF.

V is TRBV3-1 (or the pseudogene TRBV3-2) and J is TRBJ2-7, with D perhaps being TRBD1 or TRBD2 (5 bases each). Looked up from germline, CDR1 is LGHDT and CDR2 is YNNKEL (reference sequence). The CDR3 sequence is 14 residues long. V gave up 4 bases and J gave up 5 bases, with 15 bases separating them. The CDR3 sequence is CASSLRDPRHEQYF. The CDR3 DNA is TGTGCCAGCAGCCTCCGGGACCCCAGGCACGAGCAGTACTTC.

The V gene is TRBV5-6, the J gene TRBJ1-2; D is perhaps TRBD1 (6 bases). Per the germline V gene, CDR1 is SGHDT and CDR2 is YYEEEE. The V end was cut by 4 bases, the J end by 4 bases, with 17 bases between. This CDR3 contains 15 residues. The CDR3 region is CASSPISGGGYGYTF. CDR3 nucleotides: TGTGCCAGCAGCCCTATCTCGGGAGGGGGCTATGGCTACACCTTC.

This chain links TRBV6-2 or TRBV6-3 with TRBJ1-2; no definite D call. The CDR3 sequence is 12 residues long. Germline assignment: CDR1 MNHEY and CDR2 SVGEGT. V was pared by 6 bases and J by 3 bases, with 8 bases between. CDR3 coding DNA: TGTGCCAGCAGCCGGGATGACTATGGCTACACCTTC. Encoded protein: CASSRDDYGYTF.

As regards this clone: The junction departs from germline at one end; a sequencing error may be responsible. This chain links TRBV7-7 with TRBJ2-2; D is undetermined. The CDR3 contains 12 residues. Germline CDR1 SSHAT, CDR2 FNYEAQ (reference sequence). CDR3 DNA sequence: TGTGCTAGCAGCTTAGAGACCGGGGAGCTGTTTTTT. It translates to CASSLETGELFF.

V is TRBV5-4 and J is TRBJ2-2; D not resolved. V was pared by 4 bases and J by 5 bases, with 6 bases between. From germline, CDR1 is SGHNT and CDR2 YYREEE (reference sequence). The CDR3 spans 12 residues. CDR3: CASSPTTGELFF. DNA of the CDR3: TGTGCCAGCAGCCCCACTACCGGGGAGCTGTTTTTT.

V gene TRBV5-1 combines with J gene TRBJ2-1; maybe TRBD2 (7 bases). V lost 0 bases and J 10 bases, leaving 20 bases between the germline ends. The CDR3 extends over 16 amino acids. Germline V gene lookup returns CDR1 SGHRS and CDR2 YFSETQ. In DNA, the CDR3 is TGCGCCAGCAGCTTGGATACTCGCGGGGGCCGGGGGGAGCAGTTCTTC. Amino acid sequence: CASSLDTRGGRGEQFF.